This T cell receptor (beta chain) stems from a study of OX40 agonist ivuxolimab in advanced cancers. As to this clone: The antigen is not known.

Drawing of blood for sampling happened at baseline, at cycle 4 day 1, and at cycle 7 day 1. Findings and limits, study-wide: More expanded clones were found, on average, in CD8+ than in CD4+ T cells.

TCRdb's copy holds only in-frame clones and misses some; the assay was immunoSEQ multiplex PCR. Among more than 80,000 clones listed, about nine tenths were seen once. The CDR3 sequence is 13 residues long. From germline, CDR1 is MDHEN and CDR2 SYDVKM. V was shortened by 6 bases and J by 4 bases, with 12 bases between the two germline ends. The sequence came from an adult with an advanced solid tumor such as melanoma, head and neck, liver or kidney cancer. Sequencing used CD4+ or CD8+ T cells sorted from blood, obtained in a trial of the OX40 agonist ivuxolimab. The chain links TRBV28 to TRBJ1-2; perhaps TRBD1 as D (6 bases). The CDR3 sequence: CASSPGQSYGYTF. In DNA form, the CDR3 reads TGTGCCAGCAGCCCTGGACAGAGCTATGGCTACACCTTC.